The sequence of this T cell receptor (beta chain) was determined in a study of cytomegalovirus exposure and HLA in healthy donors. Background on the study: A prior analysis found about 110 million unique TCR beta sequences from 150 million to 200 million T cells. Regarding the study as a whole: The study designated 164 TCR beta chains cytomegalovirus-associated. Among CMV-associated TCR beta chains, most appeared HLA-restricted in a later analysis.

This clone was observed a handful of times. Its antigen is not known. The PCR employed 60 Vbeta primers together with 13 Jbeta primers. Authors' processing steps: Later analysis identified tens of millions of unique TCR beta chains, about 10 million shared. Here immunoSEQ multiplex PCR was the method, and the copy in TCRdb shows in-frame clones only, minus some. V, J and clone size were drawn from that table, and D and trimming were deduced from the DNA. The data show about 110,000 clones, with roughly 80% seen just once and roughly 2.5% held by the top ten. This CDR3 comprises 17 residues. CDR1 and CDR2 (germline): SGHKS, YYEKEE (reference sequence). J was trimmed by 6 bases and V by 4 bases; bases with no gene match: 13.

The receptor was isolated from a man in his forties in good health and CMV-seronegative. The V call is TRBV5-5, the J call TRBJ2-4; TRBD2 matches 10 bases. Sequenced input: PBMCs. The CDR3 reads CASSHSGGSTGGNIQYF. DNA for the CDR3: TGTGCCAGCAGCCATAGCGGGGGGTCGACGGGTGGAAACATTCAGTACTTC.